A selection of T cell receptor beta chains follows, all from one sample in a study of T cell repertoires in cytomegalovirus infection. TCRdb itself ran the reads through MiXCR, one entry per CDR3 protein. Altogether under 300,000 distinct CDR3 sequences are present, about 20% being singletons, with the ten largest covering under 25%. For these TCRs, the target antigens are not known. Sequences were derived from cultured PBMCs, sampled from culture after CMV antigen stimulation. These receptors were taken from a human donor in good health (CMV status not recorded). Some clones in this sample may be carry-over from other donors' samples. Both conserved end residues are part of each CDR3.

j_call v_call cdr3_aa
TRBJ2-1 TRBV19 CATNVGGIGEQFF
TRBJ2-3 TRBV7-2 CASLRDRGTDTQYF
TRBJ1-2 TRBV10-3 CAISESMPGPFLDYGYTF
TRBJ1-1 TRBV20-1 CSARDILARNTEAFF
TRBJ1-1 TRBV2 CASRKDRGRVGTEAFF
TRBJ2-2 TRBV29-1 CSAQRSGRISTGELFF
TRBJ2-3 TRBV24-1 CATRGAGTDTQYF
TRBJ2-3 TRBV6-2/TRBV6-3 CASRRASTDTQYF
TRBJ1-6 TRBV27 CASSLLRGVENSPLHF
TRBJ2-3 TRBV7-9 CASSRSYTDTQYF
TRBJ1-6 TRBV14 CASSQIGQGNSPLHF
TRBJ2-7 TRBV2 CASSGPPGRVDEQYF
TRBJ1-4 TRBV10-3 CAISPSGEDEKLFF
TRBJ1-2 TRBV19 CATRGGNDGYTF
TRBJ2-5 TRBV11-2 CASSSGGRAGETQYF
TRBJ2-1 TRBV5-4 CASSGPGQGLRGNEQFF
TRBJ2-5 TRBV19 CASSTGTGRRETQYF
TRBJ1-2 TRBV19 CASSIDFQGSYGYTF
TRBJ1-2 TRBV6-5 CASSYSTRTSYGYTF
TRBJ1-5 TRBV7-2 CASSSGTSYYSNQPQHF
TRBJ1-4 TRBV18 CASSPDRVDEKLFF
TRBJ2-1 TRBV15 CATSREGTSGSREQFF
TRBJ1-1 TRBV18 CASSDSRDTEAFF
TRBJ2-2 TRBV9 CASSAFWGQNTGELFF
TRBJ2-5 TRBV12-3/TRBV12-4 CASSLTGPTKTQYF
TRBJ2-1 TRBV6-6 CASSSGTSGSSVVF
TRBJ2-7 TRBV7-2 CASSLGRLSDSYEQYF
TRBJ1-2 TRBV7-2 CASSFGRTNYGYTF
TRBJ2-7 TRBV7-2 CASSFTGTAYEQYF
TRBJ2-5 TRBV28 CASSPVGGLETQYF
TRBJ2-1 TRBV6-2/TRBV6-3 CASSYESGGLAGVYEQFF
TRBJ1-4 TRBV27 CASAPGGGPSTNEKLFF
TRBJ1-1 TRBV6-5 CASSYSTGMNTEAFF
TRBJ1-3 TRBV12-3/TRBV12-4 CASSRRDRGRNTIYF
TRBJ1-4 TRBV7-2 CASSSKGQGGELFF
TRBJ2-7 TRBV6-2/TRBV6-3 CASSLQGLTIEQYF
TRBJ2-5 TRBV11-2 CASKNLAGSHSETQYF
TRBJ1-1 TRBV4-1 CASSQDARFGVAVRAFF
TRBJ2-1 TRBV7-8 CASSPRDRVYNEQFF
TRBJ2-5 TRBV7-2 CASSLAVFKETQYF
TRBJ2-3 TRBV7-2 CASAEVAGTQYF
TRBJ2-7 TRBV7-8 CASSLSFGGSGYEQYF
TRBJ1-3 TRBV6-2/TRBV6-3 CASSLIPGFSGNTIYF
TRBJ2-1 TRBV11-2 CASSRTGRGEQFF